Below, 20 T cell receptor beta chains from the same sample are listed, as sequenced in a study of PD-L1 blockade in urothelial cancer. The time point denotes: peripheral blood 6 weeks after treatment start. Measured with immunoSEQ multiplex PCR; TCRdb has only the in-frame clones, and not every one. The sample has 42,000 or so clones, roughly 86% seen once. Specimen: PBMCs, collected around atezolizumab (anti-PD-L1) treatment. The receptor source for this set is a man in his sixties with urothelial cancer.

The chain links TRBV10-1 to TRBJ1-1; 7 bases fit TRBD1. Trimming removed 2 bases from V and 9 bases from J; junction bases left unmatched: 6. Germline-derived CDR1 and CDR2 are WNHNN and SYGVQD (reference sequence). This CDR3 is 13 amino acids long. The CDR3 nucleotides are TGCGCCAGCAGTGAGCCAGGGGGAGGTAAAGCTTTCTTT. Encoded protein: CASSEPGGGKAFF.

CDR3 DNA sequence: TGTGCCAGCAGCTCAGGACAGGGGGCCTACGAGCAGTACTTC. Its protein product is CASSSGQGAYEQYF. V gene TRBV11-2 combines with J gene TRBJ2-7, with 10 bases matching TRBD1. CDR1 and CDR2 (germline): SGHAT, FQNNGV. The CDR3 is 14 residues long. Losses at the gene ends were 4 bases for V and 2 bases for J; bases not matched to a gene: 2.

The chain recombines TRBV18 with TRBJ2-1; 10 bases align to TRBD2. Unmatched junction bases numbered 4, after V lost 4 bases and J lost 1 base. The CDR3 totals 16 residues. Per germline, CDR1 KGHSH and CDR2 LQKENI. CDR3 bases: TGTGCCAGCTCACTAGCTAGCGGGGGTTCCTACAATGAGCAGTTCTTC. This gives the protein CASSLASGGSYNEQFF.

The rearrangement joins TRBV7-9 to TRBJ2-1; the match to TRBD2 covers 11 bases. This CDR3 contains 16 residues. Looked up from germline, CDR1 is SEHNR and CDR2 is FQNEAQ (reference sequence). Trimming removed 1 base from V and 3 bases from J; junction bases left unmatched: 2. CDR3 protein: CASSLGLAGFYNEQFF. CDR3 coding DNA: TGTGCCAGCAGCTTAGGACTAGCGGGGTTCTACAATGAGCAGTTCTTC.

This rearrangement joins TRBV5-4 to TRBJ2-1; 7 bases are a match to TRBD1. CDR3 length equals 13 residues. Germline loops: CDR1 SGHNT, CDR2 YYREEE (reference sequence). The J segment lost 7 bases and the V segment lost 4 bases, leaving 5 bases of the junction unmatched. The CDR3 DNA is TGTGCCAGCAGCAGCGCGACAGGGAATGAGCAGTTCTTC. This encodes CASSSATGNEQFF.

This clone has a handful of counts. CDR3 sequence (DNA): TGTGCCATCACCCCCGAGAAGAAAAGCAGGGTTGAAGCTTTCTTT. Translated: CAITPEKKSRVEAFF. This rearrangement joins TRBV10-3 to TRBJ1-1; the D gene is possibly TRBD1 (5 bases). The germline V gene encodes CDR1 ENHRY and CDR2 SYGVKD. The V end lost 7 bases, the J end lost 7 bases, and 22 bases lay between the germline ends. The CDR3 runs to 15 residues.

The J gene is TRBJ1-3, the V gene TRBV5-1; the D is unclear. CDR1 and CDR2 from the germline V gene are SGHRS and YFSETQ. The CDR3 sequence is 15 residues long. Between the trimmed V and J ends, which lost 0 bases and 0 bases, there was a span of 7 bases. This CDR3 is CASSLERPSGNTIYF. The CDR3 DNA reads TGCGCCAGCAGCTTGGAGCGACCCTCTGGAAACACCATATATTTT.

This clone turned up a few times. This chain joins TRBV29-1 and TRBJ2-7; weak D call: TRBD2 (7 bases). The germline gives CDR1 SQVTM, CDR2 ANQGSEA. V was trimmed by 2 bases and J by 6 bases, leaving 17 bases between them. This CDR3 spans 14 amino acids. CDR3 sequence (DNA): TGCAGCGTTGAAAGGGGGGGTCCAGGGACCGAGCAGTACTTC. It yields the protein CSVERGGPGTEQYF.

This clone came up a few times. This CDR3 is CASSSLGTRWTEAFF. CDR3 coding DNA: TGTGCCAGCAGTTCCCTTGGGACTCGGTGGACTGAAGCTTTCTTT. The J gene is TRBJ1-1, the V gene TRBV6-5, with TRBD1 as a possible D gene (5 bases). Germline CDR1 and CDR2: MNHEY and SVGAGI. Trimming left V 4 bases short and J 5 bases short, with 17 bases between. CDR3 size: 15 residues.

This CDR3 is CAISTLVPGEQFF. CDR3 in DNA: TGTGCCATCAGCACCCTGGTCCCGGGGGAGCAGTTCTTC. This chain uses TRBV10-3 with TRBJ2-1; weak D call: TRBD2 (5 bases). Germline CDR1 ENHRY, CDR2 SYGVKD. V was cut by 6 bases and J by 10 bases, with 16 bases left in between. The CDR3 has 13 residues.

The chain carries TRBV4-3 and TRBJ2-7, with TRBD2 matching over 10 bases. The J segment lost 2 bases and the V segment lost 4 bases, leaving 8 bases of the junction unmatched. The CDR3 sequence is 16 residues long. Germline loops: CDR1 LGHNA, CDR2 YSLEER. The CDR3 spells CASSPESSGRAYEQYF. In DNA, the CDR3 is TGCGCCAGCAGCCCCGAATCAAGCGGGAGGGCCTACGAGCAGTACTTC.

A few counts support this clone. V is TRBV7-2 and J is TRBJ2-7; 8 bases line up with TRBD2. From germline, CDR1 is SGHTA and CDR2 FQGNSA. V shed 6 bases, J shed 5 bases, and the junction held 3 bases outside the gene matches. The CDR3 runs to 12 residues. The CDR3 loop reads CASRGRGDEQYF. The CDR3 nucleotides are TGTGCCAGCAGAGGGCGGGGGGACGAGCAGTACTTC.

A word on this clone: The junction and the germline gene differ at one end; a read error may be behind it. The chain recombines TRBV7-7 with TRBJ2-2; 8 bases agree with TRBD1. This CDR3 region has 15 residues. From germline, CDR1 is SSHAT and CDR2 FNYEAQ (reference sequence). CDR3 region: CASSRDRTNTGELFF. CDR3 nucleotide sequence: TGTGCTAGCAGCCGGGACAGGACGAACACCGGGGAGCTGTTTTTT.

This chain joins TRBV18 and TRBJ2-7; tentatively, D is TRBD1 (5 bases). The CDR3 consists of 16 residues. Germline loops: CDR1 KGHSH, CDR2 LQKENI. Between the trimmed V and J ends, which lost 2 bases and 4 bases, there was a span of 18 bases. The CDR3 sequence: CASSPDAIGAAYEQYF. CDR3 nucleotides: TGTGCCAGCTCACCAGACGCTATTGGGGCCGCTTACGAGCAGTACTTC.

The CDR3 reads CASRLGPSGRFPDTQYF. Here the CDR3 DNA reads TGCGCCAGCAGGCTTGGACCTAGCGGGAGATTTCCAGATACGCAGTATTTT. This chain links TRBV5-1 with TRBJ2-3; 10 bases are shared with TRBD2. The CDR3 sequence is 17 residues long. Unmatched junction bases numbered 13, after V lost 5 bases and J lost 4 bases. In germline, CDR1 is SGHRS, CDR2 YFSETQ.

This clone has only one observation. The V call is TRBV2, the J call TRBJ2-3, with 8 bases fitting TRBD1. The V and J ends lost 6 bases and 1 base, in that order; junction bases with no gene match: 12. The CDR3 sequence is 17 residues long. In germline, CDR1 is SNHLY, CDR2 FYNNEI. The CDR3 sequence is CASSPGTGKRGTDTQYF. The CDR3, as DNA: TGTGCCAGCAGCCCCGGGACAGGCAAGCGGGGCACAGATACGCAGTATTTT.

The chain has TRBV25-1 and TRBJ2-2, with D perhaps TRBD1 (5 bases). Between the trimmed V and J ends, which lost 4 bases and 3 bases, there was a span of 6 bases. The germline CDR1 and CDR2 sequences are MGHDK and SYGVNS. CDR3 size: 13 residues. CDR3 amino acids: CASSARDTGELFF. The CDR3 DNA sequence: TGTGCCAGCAGTGCCAGGGACACCGGGGAGCTGTTTTTT.

This chain uses TRBV5-1 with TRBJ2-2; 7 bases are a match to TRBD1. Germline V gives CDR1 SGHRS, CDR2 YFSETQ. The CDR3 is made up of 16 amino acids. V was pared by 3 bases and J by 2 bases, with 7 bases of the junction left unmatched. The CDR3 here is CASSWGTDGNTGELFF. The CDR3 DNA reads TGCGCCAGCAGCTGGGGGACAGACGGAAACACCGGGGAGCTGTTTTTT.

The CDR3 spells CASSYSIGGGSGYTF. The CDR3 DNA sequence: TGTGCCAGCAGTTACTCGATTGGCGGGGGATCTGGCTACACCTTC. The chain is built from TRBV6-5 and TRBJ1-2, with D possibly TRBD1 on 5 matching bases. Trimming left V 0 bases short and J 7 bases short, with 15 bases between. In germline, CDR1 is MNHEY, CDR2 SVGAGI. The CDR3 covers 15 residues.

CDR3 nucleotide sequence: TGTGCCAGCAGCTTACGGGGATCCGACTATGGCTACACCTTC. The encoded protein is CASSLRGSDYGYTF. The J gene is TRBJ1-2, the V gene TRBV11-2; no definite D call. CDR1 is SGHAT and CDR2 is FQNNGV in the germline V gene. This CDR3 region has 14 residues. Trimming pared 2 bases from V and 3 bases from J, leaving 10 bases between.